This TCR beta chain was captured in a study of CD8+ T cells in alopecia areata. Study context: Treatment comprised oral tofacitinib, 5 to 10 mg twice daily, in treated patients. Study results and caveats: Scalp samples also yield sequences from resident alphabeta T cells of normal skin. Both scalp clonality and the expanded CD8+ clones among the top 100 showed a significant decrease with tofacitinib.

Reverse transcription of extracted RNA yielded cDNA, which provided the sequencing template. TCRdb's table, derived via immunoSEQ multiplex PCR, lists solely in-frame clones and lacks some. Among 250,000 to 300,000 clones listed, 58% were seen once. As regards this clone: Its matching antigen is unknown.

Germline loops: CDR1 SQVTM, CDR2 ANQGSEA. The germline V and J ends were trimmed by 5 bases and 4 bases, with 9 bases remaining between them. This CDR3 contains 13 residues. Indicated treatment: oral pan-JAK inhibitor, 5-10 mg twice daily. Punch biopsies of lesional scalp, plus peripheral blood, were taken from alopecia areata patients. The TCR originated in a human donor with alopecia areata. The chain combines TRBV29-1 with TRBJ2-6; no clear D gene. Material: CD4+ T cells sorted from blood, obtained at week 24, from a patient treated with tofacitinib. The CDR3 reads CSVTDQGANVLTF. DNA for the CDR3: TGCAGCGTTACAGATCAGGGGGCCAACGTCCTGACTTTC.